A selection of T cell receptor beta chains follows, all from one sample in a study of cytomegalovirus exposure and HLA in healthy donors. The method was immunoSEQ multiplex PCR; TCRdb's version includes in-frame clones alone and lacks a portion of them. The top ten hold 4.9% of the sample, which has approximately 180,000 clones, roughly 76% seen once. Sequenced: PBMCs. The receptors stem from a woman aged 18-29 years in good health and CMV-seropositive. Each CDR3 is given with its conserved first and last residue. A D gene is named only where the DNA matches it firmly.

J: TRBJ2-2
V: TRBV4-1
D: -
CDR3: CASSQDWNRASAGELFF

J: TRBJ1-5
V: TRBV6-1
D: -
CDR3: CASSEVRGQPQHF

J: TRBJ2-7
V: TRBV5-1
D: -
CDR3: CASSFRRNEQYF

J: TRBJ1-1
V: TRBV9
D: -
CDR3: CASSTSTGTEAFF

J: TRBJ2-1
V: TRBV9
D: -
CDR3: CASSAGGGTHNEQFF

J: TRBJ2-7
V: TRBV28
D: -
CDR3: CASSTAFEQYF

J: TRBJ2-5
V: TRBV7-9
D: -
CDR3: CASSRTKNQETQYF

J: TRBJ2-7
V: TRBV7-2
D: TRBD2
CDR3: CASSGTSGGSYEQYF

J: TRBJ1-2
V: TRBV28
D: TRBD1
CDR3: CASSGIWDRGNYGYTF

J: TRBJ2-1
V: TRBV7-3
D: -
CDR3: CASSPYGNEQFF

J: TRBJ2-3
V: TRBV13
D: -
CDR3: CASSFSSRGTDTQYF

J: TRBJ1-5
V: TRBV19
D: -
CDR3: CASSDGQGIGPQHF

J: TRBJ2-7
V: TRBV6-1
D: -
CDR3: CASSVEESYEQYF

J: TRBJ1-6
V: TRBV7-2
D: TRBD1
CDR3: CASSPPRTGVDNSPLHF

J: TRBJ2-7
V: TRBV7-6
D: -
CDR3: CASSLYDRSYEQYF

J: TRBJ1-5
V: TRBV28
D: -
CDR3: CASFGTDYSNQPQHF

J: TRBJ1-5
V: TRBV28
D: -
CDR3: CASSLAAFYRDQPQHF